The 16 T cell receptor beta chains below were found in one sample sequenced in a study of cytomegalovirus exposure and HLA in healthy donors. The PCR ran on 60 Vbeta and 13 Jbeta primers. Only in-frame clones appear in the TCRdb table, and some are missing; sequencing was by immunoSEQ multiplex PCR. The sample consists of some 97,000 clones, 75% to 85% of them appearing once. Sample: PBMCs. The receptors derive from a female donor in good health and CMV-seropositive.

With respect to this clone: An end of the junction differs from the germline gene, which may be a read error. The V call is TRBV5-4, the J call TRBJ2-3; TRBD1 is a possible D gene (5 bases). The CDR3 runs 14 residues. Germline V gene sequence: CDR1 SGHNT, CDR2 YYREEE (reference sequence). The DNA for the CDR3 is TGTGCCGGCAGCAGACAGAACCGCGGCGATACGCAGTATTTT. The encoded protein is CAGSRQNRGDTQYF.

CDR3 in amino acids: CASSPAETQYF. DNA for the CDR3: TGTGCCAGCTCACCGGCCGAGACCCAGTACTTC. This sequence joins TRBV18 and TRBJ2-5; the D is unclear. V gave up 3 bases and J gave up 5 bases, with 4 bases separating them. CDR3 length: 11 amino acids. Germline V gene sequence: CDR1 KGHSH, CDR2 LQKENI.

The genes are TRBV11-2 and TRBJ2-1, with D perhaps matching TRBD2 (6 bases). CDR3 length equals 16 residues. CDR1 is SGHAT, CDR2 FQNNGV, per germline. The V end lost 5 bases, the J end lost 8 bases, and 22 bases lay between the germline ends. The CDR3 reads CASSPPDGSGLHEQFF. The CDR3 DNA reads TGTGCCAGCAGCCCCCCCGATGGTAGCGGACTCCATGAGCAGTTCTTC.

The rearrangement uses TRBV6-1 and TRBJ1-1; possibly TRBD1 for D (6 bases). The CDR3 runs 13 residues. V was cut by 2 bases and J by 4 bases, with 8 bases left in between. CDR1 and CDR2 (germline): MNHNS, SASEGT. Here the CDR3 DNA reads TGTGCCAGCAGTGAAACAGGGCTCACTGAAGCTTTCTTT. Protein sequence: CASSETGLTEAFF.

The chain employs TRBV6-5 and TRBJ2-5, with D maybe TRBD2 (7 bases). The closer fit of TRBJ2-7 to the DNA end suggests the J call may be wrong. The CDR3 has 15 residues. Germline assignment: CDR1 MNHEY and CDR2 SVGAGI. CDR3 region: CASSYRGEGIYEQYF. CDR3 DNA sequence: TGTGCCAGCAGTTACAGGGGGGAGGGCATCTACGAGCAGTACTTC.

The J gene is TRBJ1-3, the V gene TRBV10-3; TRBD1 is a possible D gene (5 bases). CDR1 is ENHRY, CDR2 SYGVKD, per germline. Trimming stripped 5 bases from V and 8 bases from J, with 13 bases between. The CDR3 is 13 residues long. The CDR3 is CAISRDYADTIYF. For the CDR3, the DNA is TGTGCCATCAGTCGGGACTACGCGGACACCATATATTTT.

CDR3 in DNA: TGTGCCAGCAGTGAAGTTGTGACAGGCCTCTCTGGGGCCAACGTCCTGACTTTC. As protein: CASSEVVTGLSGANVLTF. J is TRBJ2-6 and V is TRBV6-1, with D perhaps TRBD1 (6 bases). Germline CDR1 and CDR2: MNHNS and SASEGT. The ends were cut back, 1 base at V and 0 bases at J, with 13 bases in the middle. The CDR3 extends over 18 amino acids.

The V and J genes are TRBV6-5 and TRBJ1-5, with D unresolved. Trimming cost V 11 bases and J 1 base, with 12 bases left between them. The CDR3 runs to 13 residues. Germline CDR1 and CDR2: MNHEY and SVGAGI. DNA of the CDR3: TGTGCCGGCGGAGATCACAGCAATCAGCCCCAGCATTTT. Its translation: CAGGDHSNQPQHF.

About this clone: A junction end diverges from the germline sequence, so it may reflect a read error. J is TRBJ2-5 and V is TRBV5-1; 7 positions agree with TRBD2. Germline CDR1 is SGHRS and CDR2 is YFSETQ. The CDR3 totals 17 residues. The CDR3 bases are TGCGCCAGCAGCCGCTTCCCCAATGACCCCGCGGGGGAGACCCGGTACTTC. Its translation: CASSRFPNDPAGETRYF. Together with reference TRBV5-1 and TRBJ2-5, the CDR3 gives the full variable domain: KAGVTQTPRYLIKTRGQQVTLSCSPISGHRSVSWYQQTPGQGLQFLFEYFSETQRNKGNFPGRFSGRQFSNSRSEMNVSTLELGDSALYLCASSRFPNDPAGETRYFGPGTRLLVL.

The chain employs TRBV10-2 and TRBJ2-5, with TRBD1 matching over 9 bases. Per the germline V gene, CDR1 is WSHSY and CDR2 is SAAADI. J was trimmed by 0 bases and V by 3 bases; bases with no gene match: 5. The CDR3 has 16 residues. The CDR3 loop is CASSDETGGYQETQYF. DNA for the CDR3: TGCGCCAGCAGTGACGAGACAGGGGGGTACCAAGAGACCCAGTACTTC.

V usage is TRBV18 and J usage is TRBJ1-3; maybe TRBD1 (5 bases). V dropped 3 bases and J dropped 2 bases, with 11 bases sitting between them. The CDR3 is made up of 15 amino acids. Germline V lookup: CDR1 KGHSH, CDR2 LQKENI. CDR3 nucleotides: TGTGCCAGCTCACCTCAACCAGGGCCTGGAAACACCATATATTTT. It codes for CASSPQPGPGNTIYF.

The chain links TRBV7-9 to TRBJ2-7; TRBD1 might be the D (5 bases). The germline V and J ends were trimmed by 5 bases and 0 bases, with 20 bases remaining between them. CDR1 and CDR2 from the germline V gene are SEHNR and FQNEAQ (reference sequence). There are 17 residues in the CDR3. The CDR3 DNA sequence: TGTGCCAGCAGCCCTCAAAGGGGCTTCATTAGCTCCTACGAGCAGTACTTC. It translates to CASSPQRGFISSYEQYF.

This rearrangement joins TRBV9 to TRBJ2-2; tentatively, D is TRBD1 (5 bases). CDR1 SGDLS and CDR2 YYNGEE come from the germline V gene. CDR3 size: 20 residues. V lost 2 bases and J 4 bases, leaving 27 bases between the germline ends. CDR3: CASSVALGASPGRATGELFF. Here the CDR3 DNA reads TGTGCCAGCAGCGTGGCATTAGGGGCCTCTCCAGGCAGGGCCACCGGGGAGCTGTTTTTT.

V and J are TRBV6-5 and TRBJ2-3; 7 nucleotides align to TRBD2. This CDR3 region has 14 residues. Trimming cost V 6 bases and J 3 bases; bases outside gene matches: 6. Germline V gene data show CDR1 as MNHEY and CDR2 as SVGAGI. The CDR3 is CASSVSGGTDTQYF. As DNA, the CDR3 is TGTGCCAGCAGCGTCTCGGGGGGAACAGATACGCAGTATTTT.

The gene calls are TRBV28 and TRBJ1-4; tentative D call: TRBD1 (5 bases). V gave up 5 bases and J gave up 2 bases, with 15 bases separating them. The CDR3 is 16 residues long. Germline assignment: CDR1 MDHEN and CDR2 SYDVKM. The CDR3 sequence is CASSPHFDSTNEKLFF. DNA for the CDR3: TGTGCCAGCAGTCCCCACTTTGACAGTACTAATGAAAAACTGTTTTTT.

The sample holds one count of this clone. The J gene is TRBJ1-1, the V gene TRBV30; unclear D gene. With 2 bases removed from V and 0 bases from J, the gap between germline ends came to 7 bases. Germline V gives CDR1 GTSNPN, CDR2 SVGIG (reference sequence). The CDR3 spans 13 residues. CDR3 region: CAWSLSVNTEAFF. As DNA, the CDR3 is TGTGCCTGGAGTCTTTCAGTGAACACTGAAGCTTTCTTT.